These 7 T cell receptor beta chains share one sample of origin, sequenced in a study of metastatic and nonmetastatic thyroid tumors. TCRdb re-analyzed the PCR reads using MiXCR. The table records fewer than 13,000 clones, 25% to 35% of them present only once. All patients reached thyroid surgery having received no treatment beforehand. Sequencing used tumor tissue. The source is a male donor with papillary thyroid cancer or a benign thyroid nodule (not recorded which). Some clones in this sample may be carry-over from other donors' samples.

The chain uses TRBV5-1 and TRBJ1-4; TRBD1 agrees at 8 bases. Trimming cost V 3 bases and J 0 bases; bases outside gene matches: 4. The CDR3 has 16 amino acids. Germline V CDR1 and CDR2: SGHRS, YFSETQ. In nucleotides, the CDR3 is TGCGCCAGCAGCTGGGGGGACAGGACAACTAATGAAAAACTGTTTTTT. It codes for CASSWGDRTTNEKLFF.

In its sample, this clone was seen a few times. This sequence joins TRBV12-3 or TRBV12-4 and TRBJ2-1; weak D call: TRBD2 (6 bases). The CDR3 has 15 residues. V lost 6 bases, J lost 4 bases, and 16 bases lay in between. The CDR3 protein is CASSRARGDYNEQFF. The CDR3 nucleotides are TGTGCCAGCAGCCGCGCGCGGGGAGATTACAATGAGCAGTTCTTC.

The chain employs TRBV25-1 and TRBJ2-1, with 7 bases aligning to TRBD1. Trimming removed 4 bases from V and 10 bases from J; junction bases left unmatched: 1. The CDR3 runs 11 residues. CDR1 is MGHDK, CDR2 SYGVNS, per germline. The CDR3 nucleotides are TGTGCCAGCAGTGGAGGGGGCGAGCAGTTCTTC. Protein sequence: CASSGGGEQFF.

In its sample, this clone was seen a few times. J is TRBJ1-2 and V is TRBV6-1; D uncertain. V lost 0 bases and J lost 3, with 11 bases in between. Germline CDR1 is MNHNS and CDR2 is SASEGT. This CDR3 comprises 15 residues. Here the CDR3 reads CASSEATGSHYGYTF. Written as DNA, the CDR3 is TGTGCCAGCAGTGAAGCGACCGGGTCCCACTATGGCTACACCTTC.

By proportion, this clone is medium-sized. This chain joins TRBV6-2 or TRBV6-3 and TRBJ2-7; D gene ambiguous. Germline CDR1 reads MNHEY; CDR2 reads SVGEGT. Deletions cut 0 bases from V and 2 bases from J, with 11 bases between. The CDR3 loop spans 15 amino acids. CDR3 DNA sequence: TGTGCCAGCAGTTACTCGAACAGCTGGACCTACGAGCAGTACTTC. Translated: CASSYSNSWTYEQYF.

This clone appeared a few times. The chain recombines TRBV28 with TRBJ1-1; D is possibly TRBD1 (6 bases). Germline CDR1 and CDR2: MDHEN and SYDVKM. Trimming left V 3 bases short and J 1 base short, with 12 bases between. This CDR3 has 15 residues. CDR3 amino acids: CASSFQRGKNTEAFF. The CDR3 DNA is TGTGCCAGCAGTTTCCAGAGGGGGAAGAACACTGAAGCTTTCTTT. The entire variable domain, with the rest obtained from reference TRBV28 and TRBJ1-1, is as follows: DVKVTQSSRYLVKRTGEKVFLECVQDMDHENMFWYRQDPGLGLRLIYFSYDVKMKEKGDIPEGYSVSREKKERFSLILESASTNQTSMYLCASSFQRGKNTEAFFGQGTRLTVV.

The sample holds many counts of this clone. The chain carries TRBV2 and TRBJ2-5; perhaps TRBD1 as D (6 bases). The CDR3 has 15 amino acids. Trimming took off 6 bases at V and 1 base at J, with 15 bases between the two ends. The germline gives CDR1 SNHLY, CDR2 FYNNEI. CDR3 DNA sequence: TGTGCCAGCAGCCTCCTCTCGACAGGCCAAGAGACCCAGTACTTC. Protein: CASSLLSTGQETQYF.